The 20 T cell receptor beta chains presented below share a single source sample, sequenced in a study of blood T cell repertoires in COVID-19. Method: immunoSEQ multiplex PCR; TCRdb's copy keeps in-frame clones and lacks some. The table records more than 80,000 clones, over 80% of them present only once. The sequenced material came from peripheral blood. Receptor source: a woman aged 80 or over with active or convalescent COVID-19.

The chain recombines TRBV5-6 with TRBJ2-1, with D maybe TRBD1 (5 bases). The CDR3 covers 15 residues. With 4 bases removed from V and 6 bases from J, the gap between germline ends came to 17 bases. Germline V gene data show CDR1 as SGHDT and CDR2 as YYEEEE. CDR3 nucleotide sequence: TGTGCCAGCAGCCTTGGTGCCTTGACAGCCAATGAGCAGTTCTTC. This gives the protein CASSLGALTANEQFF.

The chain joins TRBV4-1 to TRBJ1-5; D gene unclear. Looked up from germline, CDR1 is MGHRA and CDR2 is YSYEKL. This CDR3 is 13 amino acids long. V gave up 0 bases and J gave up 4 bases, with 4 bases separating them. The CDR3 nucleotides read TGCGCCAGCAGCCAAGACCCAAATCAGCCCCAGCATTTT. Its protein product is CASSQDPNQPQHF.

Worth noting for this clone: Additional DNA sequences in this sample encode the identical CDR3. J is TRBJ2-5 and V is TRBV10-2; TRBD2 matches at 10 bases. This CDR3 comprises 17 residues. Per the germline V gene, CDR1 is WSHSY and CDR2 is SAAADI. The V segment lost 6 bases and the J segment 2 bases; nucleotides outside the gene matches: 12. CDR3 sequence reads: CASSHIQLAGSQETQYF. The DNA for the CDR3 is TGCGCCAGCAGCCATATCCAACTAGCGGGATCACAAGAGACCCAGTACTTC.

The rearrangement uses TRBV3-1 (or the pseudogene TRBV3-2) and TRBJ1-1; D possibly corresponds to TRBD1 (5 bases). Trimming took off 8 bases at V and 0 bases at J, with 10 bases between the two ends. The germline V gene has CDR1 LGHDT and CDR2 YNNKEL (reference sequence). The CDR3 length is 13 residues. The CDR3 loop is CASRAGLNTEAFF. The CDR3 nucleotides read TGTGCCAGCCGGGCAGGGCTGAACACTGAAGCTTTCTTT.

This chain joins TRBV6-1 and TRBJ2-1, with a weak D call TRBD2 (6 bases). V lost 4 bases and J lost 1, with 14 bases in between. In germline, CDR1 is MNHNS, CDR2 SASEGT. The CDR3 extends over 16 amino acids. In DNA, the CDR3 is TGTGCCAGCAGTGTGGGCGGGATTCTATCCTACAATGAGCAGTTCTTC. Translated: CASSVGGILSYNEQFF.

This clone was seen just once. The genes are TRBV2 and TRBJ2-3; D is perhaps TRBD2 (5 bases). The V gene's germline CDR1 is SNHLY and CDR2 FYNNEI. The CDR3 totals 13 residues. Trimming cost V 7 bases and J 4 bases, with 12 bases left between them. The CDR3 region is CASNLGSPDTQYF. The CDR3, as DNA: TGTGCCAGCAATTTGGGGAGCCCAGATACGCAGTATTTT.

The DNA of the CDR3 is TGTGCCAGCAGTTACACGGGACAGCGAGGAGGAAACACCATATATTTT. Translated: CASSYTGQRGGNTIYF. V usage is TRBV6-2 or TRBV6-3 and J usage is TRBJ1-3, with 7 bases identical to TRBD1. This CDR3 contains 16 residues. Germline CDR1 and CDR2: MNHEY and SVGEGT. After removal of 2 bases from V and 4 bases from J, the junction contained 8 bases not matched to a gene.

V is TRBV3-1 (or the pseudogene TRBV3-2) and J is TRBJ2-3; D perhaps matches TRBD2 (6 bases). The CDR3 length is 13 residues. V was shortened by 6 bases and J by 5 bases, with 12 bases between the two germline ends. Germline CDR1 reads LGHDT; CDR2 reads YNNKEL (reference sequence). The CDR3 nucleotides are TGTGCCAGCAGTCCCCGGGGAGGAGATACGCAGTATTTT. It encodes CASSPRGGDTQYF.

V gene TRBV28 combines with J gene TRBJ2-1; TRBD1 is a possible D gene (5 bases). In germline, CDR1 is MDHEN, CDR2 SYDVKM. V was cut by 2 bases and J by 5 bases, with 13 bases left in between. CDR3 length: 15 residues. The CDR3 sequence: CASSLGHRINNEQFF. The CDR3, as DNA: TGTGCCAGCAGTTTAGGACACCGGATTAACAATGAGCAGTTCTTC.

The genes are TRBV7-6 and TRBJ2-7; TRBD2 matches at 11 bases. The CDR3 is 15 residues long. Losses at the gene ends were 4 bases for V and 7 bases for J; bases not matched to a gene: 9. Germline CDR1 is SGHVS and CDR2 is FNYEAQ. The CDR3 nucleotides are TGTGCCAGCAGCTCCACCACTAGCGGGGGTGGGGAGCAGTACTTC. Translating gives CASSSTTSGGGEQYF.

The table lists this clone with a count of one. This rearrangement joins TRBV7-8 to TRBJ1-3, with unresolved D. Germline V gene lookup returns CDR1 SGHVS and CDR2 FQNEAQ. This CDR3 comprises 15 residues. Trimming cost V 2 bases and J 1 base, with 9 bases left between them. CDR3 nucleotides: TGTGCCAGCAGCTTATATCCGGGATCTGGAAACACCATATATTTT. This codes for CASSLYPGSGNTIYF.

This clone has more than one count but fewer than ten. This rearrangement joins TRBV29-1 to TRBJ1-2; 9 nucleotides match TRBD1. The V gene's germline CDR1 is SQVTM and CDR2 ANQGSEA. V gave up 3 bases and J gave up 7 bases; unmatched junction bases: 6. This CDR3 region has 13 residues. DNA for the CDR3: TGCAGCGTTGAGGGACAGGGAGCCTCTGGCTACACCTTC. Its protein product is CSVEGQGASGYTF.

The chain links TRBV27 to TRBJ2-1; D unclear. In germline, CDR1 is MNHEY, CDR2 SMNVEV (reference sequence). The germline V and J ends were trimmed by 7 bases and 6 bases, with 10 bases remaining between them. The CDR3 totals 12 residues. CDR3 sequence (DNA): TGTGCCAGCAATAATTGGGCCAATGAGCAGTTCTTC. Its protein product is CASNNWANEQFF.

The chain has TRBV20-1 and TRBJ2-5; TRBD2 matches 12 bases. Germline loops: CDR1 DFQATT, CDR2 SNEGSKA (reference sequence). Trimming removed 3 bases from V and 6 bases from J; junction bases left unmatched: 8. The CDR3 contains 15 residues. DNA of the CDR3: TGCAGTGCTAGTTCCGGGACTAGCGGGTTGAAGACCCAGTACTTC. This encodes CSASSGTSGLKTQYF.

The rearrangement links TRBV30 to TRBJ1-6; D is unresolved. Germline V gene lookup returns CDR1 GTSNPN and CDR2 SVGIG (reference sequence). The germline V and J ends were trimmed by 7 bases and 8 bases, with 15 bases remaining between them. CDR3 size: 13 residues. Written as DNA, the CDR3 is TGTGCCTCCTCGCCGGGAGGATATTCACCCCTCCACTTT. This gives the protein CASSPGGYSPLHF.

CDR3 loop: CASSQTGGNTIYF. Here the CDR3 DNA reads TGTGCCAGCAGCCAGACAGGGGGCAACACCATATATTTT. The V call is TRBV7-2, the J call TRBJ1-3, with TRBD1 matching 10 bases. Germline CDR1 reads SGHTA; CDR2 reads FQGNSA. The length of the CDR3 is 13 residues. With 5 bases clipped from V and 7 bases from J, the junction kept 2 bases outside the gene matches. The variable domain in full, completed from reference TRBV7-2 and TRBJ1-3, reads GAGVSQSPSNKVTEKGKDVELRCDPISGHTALYWYRQSLGQGLEFLIYFQGNSAPDKSGLPSDRFSAERTGGSVSTLTIQRTQQEDSAVYLCASSQTGGNTIYFGEGSWLTVV.

The V and J genes are TRBV20-1 and TRBJ1-2, with D possibly matching TRBD1 (6 bases). V shed 6 bases and J shed 5 bases, with 10 bases lying between them. The germline V gene has CDR1 DFQATT and CDR2 SNEGSKA (reference sequence). The CDR3 is 11 amino acids. This CDR3 reads CSARGPYGYTF. CDR3 sequence (DNA): TGCAGTGCCAGGGGACCGTATGGCTACACCTTC.

The J gene is TRBJ2-3, the V gene TRBV10-3; D is possibly TRBD2 (5 bases). Trimming shortened V by 7 bases and J by 4 bases, and 9 bases separated the two germline ends. The CDR3 length is 12 residues. Germline assignment: CDR1 ENHRY and CDR2 SYGVKD. Here the CDR3 reads CAITTDSDTQYF. The CDR3 DNA follows: TGTGCCATCACTACGGACTCAGATACGCAGTATTTT.

The chain has TRBV6-1 and TRBJ1-1; a weak D match, TRBD1 (5 bases). This CDR3 region has 13 residues. Germline CDR1 MNHNS, CDR2 SASEGT. Trimming took 2 bases from V and 4 from J, leaving 8 bases between them. CDR3 sequence (DNA): TGTGCCAGCAGTGAACAGGGATTCACTGAAGCTTTCTTT. Protein product: CASSEQGFTEAFF.

The V call is TRBV11-2, the J call TRBJ2-5; D unresolved. V lost 6 bases and J lost 5, with 13 bases in between. Germline CDR1 reads SGHAT; CDR2 reads FQNNGV. The length of the CDR3 is 13 residues. CDR3 sequence reads: CASRLTPSETQYF. CDR3 DNA: TGTGCCAGCAGATTAACCCCCAGTGAGACCCAGTACTTC.